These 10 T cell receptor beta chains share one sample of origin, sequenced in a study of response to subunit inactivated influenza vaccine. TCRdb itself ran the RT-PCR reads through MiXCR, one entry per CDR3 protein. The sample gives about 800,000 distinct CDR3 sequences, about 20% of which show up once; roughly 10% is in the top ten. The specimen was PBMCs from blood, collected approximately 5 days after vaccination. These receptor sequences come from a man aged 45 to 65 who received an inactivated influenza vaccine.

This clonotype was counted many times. The CDR3: CASTARVSGRHQETQYF. CDR3 bases: TGCGCCAGCACCGCCAGGGTATCGGGGAGACACCAAGAGACCCAGTACTTC. This rearrangement joins TRBV4-3 to TRBJ2-5; D may be TRBD1 or TRBD2 (5 bases each). V was trimmed by 7 bases and J by 0 bases, leaving 21 bases between them. Germline V gene data show CDR1 as LGHNA and CDR2 as YSLEER. The CDR3 has 17 residues.

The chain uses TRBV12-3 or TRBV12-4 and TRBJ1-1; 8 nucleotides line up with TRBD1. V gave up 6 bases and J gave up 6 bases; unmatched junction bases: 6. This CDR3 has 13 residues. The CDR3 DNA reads TGTGCCAGCAGAAGGACAGGGACTGCTGAAGCTTTCTTT. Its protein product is CASRRTGTAEAFF.

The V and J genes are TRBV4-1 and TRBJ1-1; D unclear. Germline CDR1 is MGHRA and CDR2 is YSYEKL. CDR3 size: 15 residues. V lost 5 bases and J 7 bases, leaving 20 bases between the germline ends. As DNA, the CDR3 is TGCGCCAGCAGCGCGCGGGAGGACGGCTTCATTGAAGCTTTCTTT. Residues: CASSAREDGFIEAFF.

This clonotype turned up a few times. CDR3 residues: CSARVGGGQDTQYF. The CDR3 bases are TGCAGTGCTAGAGTGGGCGGGGGTCAAGATACGCAGTATTTT. V and J are TRBV20-1 and TRBJ2-3; 7 positions agree with TRBD2. Germline trimming cut 1 base from V and 5 bases from J; bases unmatched to any gene: 6. The CDR3 runs 14 residues. Germline lookup yields CDR1 DFQATT and CDR2 SNEGSKA (reference sequence).

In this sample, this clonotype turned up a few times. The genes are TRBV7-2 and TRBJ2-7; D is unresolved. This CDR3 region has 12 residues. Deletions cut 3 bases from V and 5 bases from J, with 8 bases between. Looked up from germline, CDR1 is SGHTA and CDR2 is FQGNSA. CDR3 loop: CASSFSPHEQYF. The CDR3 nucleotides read TGTGCCAGCAGCTTTTCCCCCCACGAGCAGTACTTC.

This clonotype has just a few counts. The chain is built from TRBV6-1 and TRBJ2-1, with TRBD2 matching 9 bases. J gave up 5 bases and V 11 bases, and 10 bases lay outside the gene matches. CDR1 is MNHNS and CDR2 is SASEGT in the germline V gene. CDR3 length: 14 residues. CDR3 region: CADADLAGNNEQFF. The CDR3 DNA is TGTGCCGACGCGGATCTAGCGGGGAACAATGAGCAGTTCTTC.

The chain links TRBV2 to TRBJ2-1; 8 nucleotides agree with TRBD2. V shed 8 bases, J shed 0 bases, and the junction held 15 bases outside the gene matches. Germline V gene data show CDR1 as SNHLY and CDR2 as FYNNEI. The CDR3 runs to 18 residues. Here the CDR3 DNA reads TGTGCCAGCTTCATGGGACTAGGGGAGTGGGGCTCCTACAATGAGCAGTTCTTC. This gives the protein CASFMGLGEWGSYNEQFF. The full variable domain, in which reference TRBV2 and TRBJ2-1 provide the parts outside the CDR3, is EPEVTQTPSHQVTQMGQEVILRCVPISNHLYFYWYRQILGQKVEFLVSFYNNEISEKSEIFDDQFSVERPDGSNFTLKIRSTKLEDSAMYFCASFMGLGEWGSYNEQFFGPGTRLTVL.

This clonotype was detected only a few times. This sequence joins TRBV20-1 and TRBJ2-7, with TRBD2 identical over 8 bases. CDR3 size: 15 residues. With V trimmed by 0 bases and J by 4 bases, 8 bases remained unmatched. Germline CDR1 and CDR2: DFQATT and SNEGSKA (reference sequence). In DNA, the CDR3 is TGCAGTGCTAGAGAATTCACGGGAGGGCCGTACGAGCAGTACTTC. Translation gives CSAREFTGGPYEQYF.

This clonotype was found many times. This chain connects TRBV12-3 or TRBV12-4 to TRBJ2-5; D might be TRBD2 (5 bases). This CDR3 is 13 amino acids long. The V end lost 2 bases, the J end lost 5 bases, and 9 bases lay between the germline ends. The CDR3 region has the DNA TGTGCCAGCAGTTTACTGGAGGTCGAGACCCAGTACTTC. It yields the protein CASSLLEVETQYF.

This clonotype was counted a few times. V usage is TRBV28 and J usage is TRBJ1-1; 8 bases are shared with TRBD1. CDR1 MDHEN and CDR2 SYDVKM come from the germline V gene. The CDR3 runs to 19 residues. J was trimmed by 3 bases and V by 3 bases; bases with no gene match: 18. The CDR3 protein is CASSFTSRDRKGGYTEAFF. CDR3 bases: TGTGCCAGCAGTTTTACTTCCCGGGACAGGAAAGGGGGATACACTGAAGCTTTCTTT.